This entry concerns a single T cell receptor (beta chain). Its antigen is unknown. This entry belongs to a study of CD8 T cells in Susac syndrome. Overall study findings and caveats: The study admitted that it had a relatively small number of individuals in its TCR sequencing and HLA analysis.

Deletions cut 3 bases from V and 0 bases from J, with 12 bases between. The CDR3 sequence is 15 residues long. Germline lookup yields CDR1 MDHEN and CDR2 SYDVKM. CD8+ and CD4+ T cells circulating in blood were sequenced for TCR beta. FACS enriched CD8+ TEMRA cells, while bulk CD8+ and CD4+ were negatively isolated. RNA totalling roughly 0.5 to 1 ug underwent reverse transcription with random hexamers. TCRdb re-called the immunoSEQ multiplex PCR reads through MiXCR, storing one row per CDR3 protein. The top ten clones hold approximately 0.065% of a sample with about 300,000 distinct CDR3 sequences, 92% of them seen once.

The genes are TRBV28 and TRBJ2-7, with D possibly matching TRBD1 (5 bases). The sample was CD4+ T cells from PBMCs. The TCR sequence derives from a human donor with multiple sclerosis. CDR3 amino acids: CASSLGRVNSYEQYF. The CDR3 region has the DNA TGTGCCAGCAGTTTGGGCAGGGTTAACTCCTACGAGCAGTACTTC.